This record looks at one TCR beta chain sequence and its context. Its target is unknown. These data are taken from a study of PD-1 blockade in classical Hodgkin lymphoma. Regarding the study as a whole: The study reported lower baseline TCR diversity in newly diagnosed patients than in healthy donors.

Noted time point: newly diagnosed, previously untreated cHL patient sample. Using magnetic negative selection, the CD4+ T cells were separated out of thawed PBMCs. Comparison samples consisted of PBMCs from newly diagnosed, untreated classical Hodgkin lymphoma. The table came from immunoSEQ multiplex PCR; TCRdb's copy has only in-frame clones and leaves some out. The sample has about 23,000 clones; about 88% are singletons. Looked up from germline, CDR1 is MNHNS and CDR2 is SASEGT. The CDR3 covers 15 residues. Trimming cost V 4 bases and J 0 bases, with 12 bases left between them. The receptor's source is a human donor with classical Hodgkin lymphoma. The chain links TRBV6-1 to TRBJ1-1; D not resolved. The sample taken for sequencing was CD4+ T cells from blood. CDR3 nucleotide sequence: TGTGCCAGCAGTGCCCTCAGTCGAATGAACACTGAAGCTTTCTTT. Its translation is CASSALSRMNTEAFF.